This TCR beta chain comes out of a study of T cell responses to AZD1222 COVID-19 vaccine. Findings of the study overall: Donors, mostly white British, included more females; clonal diversity was possibly underestimated. Mapped onto spike, vaccine-associated CD4 TCRs spanned it and were dominant at 160-218 and 743-854.

Sequencing used immunoSEQ multiplex PCR; TCRdb keeps in-frame clones, though not all of them. The sample has more than 100,000 clones, roughly 90% seen once; the top ten hold approximately 8%. V was pared by 8 bases and J by 3 bases, with 9 bases of the junction left unmatched. The CDR3 length is 14 residues. The germline V gene has CDR1 MDHEN and CDR2 SYDVKM. Concerning this clone itself: The antigen remains undetermined.

The gene calls are TRBV28 and TRBJ1-2, with TRBD1 matching over 7 bases. The input for sequencing was peripheral blood, taken 28 days after the second AZD1222 dose. The source of this sequence is an adult who received the AZD1222 COVID-19 vaccine. The CDR3 sequence: CASRLGGSYYGYTF. The CDR3 nucleotides read TGTGCCAGCCGATTAGGGGGCAGTTACTATGGCTACACCTTC.